The 10 T cell receptor beta chains given below trace back to one sample, sequenced in a study of cytomegalovirus exposure and HLA in healthy donors. Amplification used 60 Vbeta primers and 13 Jbeta primers. Profiling relied on immunoSEQ multiplex PCR, and the TCRdb table lists in-frame clones only, not all of them. The data contain 95,000 to 150,000 clones, around 82% of them singletons. The sequenced material came from PBMCs. The receptor source for this set is a female donor in good health and CMV-seronegative.

This clone has just a few counts. The V and J genes are TRBV27 and TRBJ2-7, with 7 bases aligning to TRBD2. The V gene end was trimmed by 4 bases and the J gene end by 8 bases; junction bases not matched to a gene: 14. CDR1 and CDR2 from the germline V gene are MNHEY and SMNVEV (reference sequence). The CDR3 has 15 residues. Written as DNA, the CDR3 is TGTGCCAGCAGTTCCCGGGGGGAGGATTCGGGCAAGCAGTACTTC. Its translation is CASSSRGEDSGKQYF.

CDR3 sequence: CASSLTGVVTGELFF. The CDR3 nucleotides are TGTGCCAGCAGTTTAACAGGGGTTGTCACCGGGGAGCTGTTTTTT. The chain recombines TRBV27 with TRBJ2-2; 7 positions agree with TRBD1. This CDR3 spans 15 amino acids. With V trimmed by 2 bases and J by 4 bases, 4 bases remained unmatched. Germline loops: CDR1 MNHEY, CDR2 SMNVEV (reference sequence).

The chain uses TRBV2 and TRBJ2-3; a possible D gene is TRBD1 (6 bases). This CDR3 has 15 residues. V lost 10 bases, J lost 2 bases, and 19 bases lay in between. Germline values: CDR1 SNHLY, CDR2 FYNNEI. CDR3 in amino acids: CAITGTSGITDTQYF. The DNA of the CDR3 is TGTGCCATCACAGGGACGTCCGGAATCACAGATACGCAGTATTTT. Supplemented by reference TRBV2 and TRBJ2-3, the full variable domain reads EPEVTQTPSHQVTQMGQEVILRCVPISNHLYFYWYRQILGQKVEFLVSFYNNEISEKSEIFDDQFSVERPDGSNFTLKIRSTKLEDSAMYFCAITGTSGITDTQYFGPGTRLTVL.

This clone was detected once. The V and J genes are TRBV21-1 and TRBJ1-5. TRBV21-1 represents a pseudogene. This CDR3 is 15 amino acids long. The CDR3 bases are TGTGCCAGCAACTGCGGGACTTTTAGCAATCAGCCCCAGCATTTT. Encoded protein: CASNCGTFSNQPQHF.

The CDR3 loop is CASSLGQGGGELFF. Here the CDR3 DNA reads TGTGCCAGCAGCTTAGGGCAGGGGGGCGGGGAGCTGTTTTTT. The chain is built from TRBV7-2 and TRBJ2-2; D possibly corresponds to TRBD1 (7 bases). CDR1 is SGHTA and CDR2 is FQGNSA in the germline V gene. This CDR3 is built from 14 residues. Trimming left V 1 base short and J 7 bases short, with 10 bases between.

This chain connects TRBV19 to TRBJ1-5, with a weak D call TRBD1 (6 bases). V lost 1 base to trimming and J lost 1 base, with 8 bases between them. In germline, CDR1 is LNHDA, CDR2 SQIVND (reference sequence). The CDR3 runs 15 residues. Here the CDR3 reads CASSIVRGSNQPQHF. The DNA for the CDR3 is TGTGCCAGTAGTATAGTCAGGGGAAGCAATCAGCCCCAGCATTTT.

The chain employs TRBV2 and TRBJ2-5, with D possibly matching TRBD2 (5 bases). The J call may be in error: the DNA end matches TRBJ2-7 better. CDR1 and CDR2 from the germline V gene are SNHLY and FYNNEI. The CDR3 runs 15 residues. CDR3 DNA: TGTGCCAGCAGTGACGGGGTAAACAGACCCTACGAGCAGTACTTC. It translates to CASSDGVNRPYEQYF.

The count of this clone is one. The chain joins TRBV19 to TRBJ2-1; 7 positions agree with TRBD1. V shed 1 base, J shed 4 bases, and the junction held 4 bases outside the gene matches. This CDR3 region has 15 residues. CDR1 is LNHDA, CDR2 SQIVND, per germline (reference sequence). CDR3 DNA sequence: TGTGCCAGTAGTATAGGGACAGGTCAGTACAATGAGCAGTTCTTC. This gives the protein CASSIGTGQYNEQFF.

This clone was seen just once. CDR3 bases: TGTGCCAGCAGTTTATCGGCTAGCGGGGGCGCGAACACCGGGGAGCTGTTTTTT. It encodes CASSLSASGGANTGELFF. The chain has TRBV27 and TRBJ2-2; TRBD2 agrees at 10 bases. J was trimmed by 0 bases and V by 0 bases; bases with no gene match: 4. Germline values: CDR1 MNHEY, CDR2 SMNVEV (reference sequence). This CDR3 region has 18 residues.

This clone was picked up one time. The chain has TRBV28 and TRBJ1-4; weak D call: TRBD1 (5 bases). V lost 5 bases and J 4 bases, leaving 14 bases between the germline ends. The CDR3 has 15 amino acids. In germline, CDR1 is MDHEN, CDR2 SYDVKM. For the CDR3, the DNA is TGTGCCAGCAGTACCAGGTGGGGGGATAATGAAAAACTGTTTTTT. Translation: CASSTRWGDNEKLFF.